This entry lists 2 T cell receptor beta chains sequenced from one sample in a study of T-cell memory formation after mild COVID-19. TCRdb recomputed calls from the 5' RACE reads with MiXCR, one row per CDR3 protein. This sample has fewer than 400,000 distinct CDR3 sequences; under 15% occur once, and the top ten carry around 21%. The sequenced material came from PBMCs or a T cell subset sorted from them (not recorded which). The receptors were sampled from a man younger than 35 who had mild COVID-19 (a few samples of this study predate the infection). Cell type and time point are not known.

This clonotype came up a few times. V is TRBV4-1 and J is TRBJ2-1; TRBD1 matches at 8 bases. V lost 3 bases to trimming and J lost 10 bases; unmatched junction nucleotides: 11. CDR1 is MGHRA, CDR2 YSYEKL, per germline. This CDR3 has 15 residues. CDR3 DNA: TGCGCCAGCAGCCACCCCGGACAGGGAAAAGAAGAGCAGTTCTTC. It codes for CASSHPGQGKEEQFF.

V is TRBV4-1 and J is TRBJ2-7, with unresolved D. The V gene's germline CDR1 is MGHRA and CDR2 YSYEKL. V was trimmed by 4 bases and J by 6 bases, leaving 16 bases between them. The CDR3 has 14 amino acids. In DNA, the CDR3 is TGCGCCAGCAGCCCTACGCCCGGGTCAAGCGAGCAGTACGTC. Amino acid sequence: CASSPTPGSSEQYV.